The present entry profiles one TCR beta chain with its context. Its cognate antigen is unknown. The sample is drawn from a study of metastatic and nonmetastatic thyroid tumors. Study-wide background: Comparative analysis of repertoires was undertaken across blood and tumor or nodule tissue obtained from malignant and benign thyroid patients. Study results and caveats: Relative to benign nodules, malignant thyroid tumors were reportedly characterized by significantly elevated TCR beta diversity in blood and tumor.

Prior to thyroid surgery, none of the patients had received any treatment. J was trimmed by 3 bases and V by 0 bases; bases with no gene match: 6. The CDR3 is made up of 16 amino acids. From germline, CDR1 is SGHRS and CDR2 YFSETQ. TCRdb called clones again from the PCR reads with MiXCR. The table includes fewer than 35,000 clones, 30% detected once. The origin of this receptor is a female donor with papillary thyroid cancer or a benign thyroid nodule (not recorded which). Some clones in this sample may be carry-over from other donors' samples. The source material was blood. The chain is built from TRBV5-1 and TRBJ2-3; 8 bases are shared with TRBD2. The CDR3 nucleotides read TGCGCCAGCAGCTTGGGCACTAGCGGCGAAACAGATACGCAGTATTTT. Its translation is CASSLGTSGETDTQYF.